The 22 T cell receptor beta chains given below trace back to one sample, sequenced in a study of cytomegalovirus exposure and HLA in healthy donors. PCR used 60 Vbeta primers and 13 Jbeta primers. The protocol was immunoSEQ multiplex PCR, while the TCRdb copy is restricted to in-frame clones and leaves out a portion. The table lists around 150,000 clones, roughly 80% of them singletons. Sequencing was performed on PBMCs. These TCRs come from a man aged 35 to 55 in good health and CMV-seronegative.

The chain couples TRBV5-6 to TRBJ2-4, with 9 positions matching TRBD1. CDR1 is SGHDT and CDR2 is YYEEEE in the germline V gene. The V segment lost 3 bases and the J segment 6 bases; nucleotides outside the gene matches: 7. The CDR3 length is 15 residues. DNA for the CDR3: TGTGCCAGCAGCTCGGGGACAGGGACGGGAAACATTCAGTACTTC. Amino acid sequence: CASSSGTGTGNIQYF.

In this sample, this clone turned up a few times. The V and J genes are TRBV10-3 and TRBJ1-2; D is unclear. V dropped 10 bases and J dropped 3 bases, with 15 bases sitting between them. This CDR3 is built from 13 residues. The germline V gene encodes CDR1 ENHRY and CDR2 SYGVKD. The CDR3 protein is CATSPAPDYGYTF. The DNA of the CDR3 is TGTGCCACCTCTCCAGCGCCGGACTATGGCTACACCTTC.

This clone was recorded only once. The chain has TRBV7-9 and TRBJ1-1; weak D call: TRBD1 (6 bases). V was pared by 6 bases and J by 6 bases, with 17 bases between. The germline gives CDR1 SEHNR, CDR2 FQNEAQ (reference sequence). This CDR3 is built from 14 residues. The CDR3 DNA reads as TGTGCCAGCAGGTCTCCCGGGACAAACGCTGAAGCTTTCTTT. Its translation: CASRSPGTNAEAFF.

This sequence joins TRBV7-4 and TRBJ2-7; D possibly corresponds to TRBD2 (6 bases). The CDR3 runs 16 residues. V lost 5 bases and J 3 bases, leaving 20 bases between the germline ends. Germline lookup yields CDR1 SGHVT and CDR2 SQSDAQ. CDR3 residues: CASSLRDPAGDYEQYF. The CDR3 DNA sequence: TGTGCCAGCAGCCTCCGGGATCCAGCGGGCGACTACGAGCAGTACTTC.

This chain connects TRBV6-6 to TRBJ2-7, with 8 bases matching TRBD1. V was clipped by 6 bases and J by 2 bases; unmatched bases: 6. The germline CDR1 and CDR2 sequences are MNHNY and SVGAGI (reference sequence). The CDR3 length is 14 residues. The CDR3 here is CASRTGQGTYEQYF. CDR3 nucleotides: TGTGCCAGCAGGACAGGACAGGGAACCTACGAGCAGTACTTC.

On this clone: Germline is not matched at one junction end, which may reflect a read error. The chain employs TRBV14 and TRBJ1-6, with TRBD1 identical over 8 bases. The CDR3 extends over 17 amino acids. Per germline, CDR1 SGHDN and CDR2 FVKESK. For the CDR3, the DNA is TGTGCCAGCAGCGAAGAGGACAGGGCCTCCTATAATTCACCCCTCCACTTT. Amino acid sequence: CASSEEDRASYNSPLHF.

This clone was counted a single time. The V and J genes are TRBV6-5 and TRBJ2-7; 7 bases are shared with TRBD2. The CDR3 totals 15 residues. The V segment lost 0 bases and the J segment 5 bases; nucleotides outside the gene matches: 7. CDR1 and CDR2 from the germline V gene are MNHEY and SVGAGI. CDR3 sequence reads: CASSYSSGGGNEQYF. The CDR3 region has the DNA TGTGCCAGCAGTTACTCTTCTGGCGGGGGTAACGAGCAGTACTTC.

A single count supports this clone. The V call is TRBV5-1, the J call TRBJ2-3; maybe TRBD2 (5 bases). The germline CDR1 and CDR2 sequences are SGHRS and YFSETQ. CDR3 size: 15 residues. Trimming took off 1 base at V and 4 bases at J, with 13 bases between the two ends. The DNA of the CDR3 is TGCGCCAGCAGCTTGTTCGGGTTCGGGGCAGATACGCAGTATTTT. This encodes CASSLFGFGADTQYF.

The table lists this clone with a few counts. The chain has TRBV6-5 and TRBJ2-1, with D possibly matching TRBD1 (5 bases). This CDR3 contains 14 residues. V was pared by 3 bases and J by 8 bases, with 14 bases between. Germline CDR1 MNHEY, CDR2 SVGAGI. CDR3 sequence: CASSYFGRADEQFF. Here the CDR3 DNA reads TGTGCCAGCAGTTATTTCGGCAGGGCGGATGAGCAGTTCTTC.

This chain's CDR3 is CASSLSGDRSYTF. As DNA, the CDR3 is TGTGCCAGCAGTTTATCGGGGGACAGGAGCTACACCTTC. The chain combines TRBV27 with TRBJ1-2; 8 bases match TRBD1. The CDR3 runs to 13 residues. Trimming cost V 0 bases and J 9 bases; bases outside gene matches: 3. In germline, CDR1 is MNHEY, CDR2 SMNVEV (reference sequence).

The chain employs TRBV6-5 and TRBJ2-7; TRBD1 is a possible D gene (6 bases). With 8 bases removed from V and 3 bases from J, the gap between germline ends came to 14 bases. CDR1 MNHEY and CDR2 SVGAGI come from the germline V gene. The CDR3 sequence is 13 residues long. CDR3 amino acids: CASGPDRFYEQYF. The CDR3 nucleotides read TGTGCCAGCGGGCCAGACAGGTTCTACGAGCAGTACTTC.

The CDR3 bases are TGTGCCAGCAGCTCGAGCGGGGGGGCCTTGGACGAGCAGTACTTC. Translated: CASSSSGGALDEQYF. The rearrangement links TRBV7-3 to TRBJ2-7, with 10 positions matching TRBD2. Losses at the gene ends were 4 bases for V and 5 bases for J; bases not matched to a gene: 8. In germline, CDR1 is SGHTA, CDR2 FQGTGA. The CDR3 runs to 15 residues.

The chain is built from TRBV5-1 and TRBJ2-1; TRBD2 is a possible D gene (7 bases). V lost 4 bases to trimming and J lost 8 bases, with 19 bases between them. The CDR3 totals 15 residues. Germline CDR1 SGHRS, CDR2 YFSETQ. In DNA, the CDR3 is TGCGCCAGCAGCATAGGGGGGGCCTCCAGTGATGAGCAGTTCTTC. It encodes CASSIGGASSDEQFF.

This clone appeared a few times. As DNA, the CDR3 is TGCGCCAGCAGCCAAGATCCCGGACAGGACACCGGGGAGCTGTTTTTT. Residues: CASSQDPGQDTGELFF. V and J are TRBV4-1 and TRBJ2-2; 7 nucleotides agree with TRBD1. The CDR3 runs to 16 residues. Germline values: CDR1 MGHRA, CDR2 YSYEKL. Trimming removed 0 bases from V and 3 bases from J; junction bases left unmatched: 4.

The chain links TRBV29-1 to TRBJ2-1; 7 nucleotides line up with TRBD1. V was pared by 6 bases and J by 3 bases, with 11 bases of the junction left unmatched. The CDR3 sequence is 15 residues long. The V gene's germline CDR1 is SQVTM and CDR2 ANQGSEA. The CDR3 nucleotides read TGCAGCGTGGTGACAGGGCGTTCCCACTACAATGAGCAGTTCTTC. The encoded protein is CSVVTGRSHYNEQFF.

This clone has only one observation. The chain couples TRBV18 to TRBJ1-5; 10 bases agree with TRBD1. This CDR3 region has 17 residues. Germline lookup yields CDR1 KGHSH and CDR2 LQKENI. With 2 bases clipped from V and 1 base from J, the junction kept 5 bases outside the gene matches. The CDR3, as DNA: TGTGCCAGCTCACCAGGACAGGGGGGGACCAGCAATCAGCCCCAGCATTTT. Translating it yields CASSPGQGGTSNQPQHF. Combining the CDR3 with reference TRBV18 and TRBJ1-5 gives the whole variable domain NAGVMQNPRHLVRRRGQEARLRCSPMKGHSHVYWYRQLPEEGLKFMVYLQKENIIDESGMPKERFSAEFPKEGPSILRIQQVVRGDSAAYFCASSPGQGGTSNQPQHFGDGTRLSIL.

This clone was detected a few times. The chain couples TRBV6-1 to TRBJ1-2, with TRBD1 as a possible D gene (5 bases). The CDR3 covers 14 residues. Per germline, CDR1 MNHNS and CDR2 SASEGT. Trimming removed 7 bases at V and 3 bases at J, with 15 bases between. The CDR3, as DNA: TGTGCCAGCAAGGCGGGGCCGAGCGACTATGGCTACACCTTC. Translation: CASKAGPSDYGYTF.

The chain joins TRBV6-6 to TRBJ1-1; D not resolved. Trimming took 1 base from V and 1 from J, leaving 7 bases between them. The CDR3 consists of 14 residues. Germline V gene data show CDR1 as MNHNY and CDR2 as SVGAGI (reference sequence). The CDR3 bases are TGTGCCAGCAGTTACTTTGTCCGGAACACTGAAGCTTTCTTT. The encoded protein is CASSYFVRNTEAFF.

Regarding this clone: Distinct nucleotide sequences in the sample also encode this CDR3. The chain couples TRBV29-1 to TRBJ2-7; a possible D gene is TRBD1 (5 bases). CDR3 length equals 11 residues. The V gene's germline CDR1 is SQVTM and CDR2 ANQGSEA. V gave up 6 bases and J gave up 3 bases, with 9 bases separating them. CDR3 in amino acids: CSVRDSYEQYF. The CDR3 nucleotides read TGCAGCGTCCGTGACAGCTACGAGCAGTACTTC.

In this sample, this clone turned up a few times. The chain carries TRBV5-5 and TRBJ1-6; 9 bases agree with TRBD1. The germline gives CDR1 SGHKS, CDR2 YYEKEE (reference sequence). The V gene end was trimmed by 0 bases and the J gene end by 10 bases; junction bases not matched to a gene: 8. The CDR3 is 16 amino acids. This chain's CDR3 is CASSLVDRGANSPLHF. Here the CDR3 DNA reads TGTGCCAGCAGCTTGGTGGACAGGGGAGCAAACTCACCCCTCCACTTT.

This clone was counted a few times. The chain recombines TRBV2 with TRBJ1-1; D is uncertain. Deletions cut 6 bases from V and 6 bases from J, with 14 bases between. The CDR3 is 13 residues long. CDR1 and CDR2 (germline): SNHLY, FYNNEI. In DNA, the CDR3 is TGTGCCAGCAGGCTGATGGCTGCTTCTGAAGCTTTCTTT. The encoded protein is CASRLMAASEAFF.

The chain has TRBV6-5 and TRBJ2-7; weak D call: TRBD2 (7 bases). CDR1 and CDR2 from the germline V gene are MNHEY and SVGAGI. V lost 7 bases and J 0 bases, leaving 13 bases between the germline ends. The CDR3 covers 14 residues. Here the CDR3 reads CASKAGARSYEQYF. CDR3 in DNA: TGTGCCAGCAAGGCGGGGGCGCGCTCCTACGAGCAGTACTTC.